The 16 T cell receptor beta chains presented below share a single source sample, sequenced in a study of blood T cell repertoires in COVID-19. Generated by immunoSEQ multiplex PCR, the TCRdb table keeps only in-frame clones and is missing some. The sample has about 440,000 clones; roughly 88% are singletons. Sequences were obtained from PBMCs or T cells enriched from blood (not recorded which). The source of these receptors is a young man who had recovered from COVID-19.

The chain links TRBV2 to TRBJ1-6; TRBD1 matches 8 bases. The CDR3 is 14 amino acids. The junction had 4 bases not matched to a gene; V was cut back by 4 bases and J by 8 bases. Germline CDR1 SNHLY, CDR2 FYNNEI. CDR3 sequence (DNA): TGTGCCAGCAGTGCACAGGGGGATCATTCACCCCTCCACTTT. Its translation is CASSAQGDHSPLHF.

This chain uses TRBV12-3 or TRBV12-4 with TRBJ1-5, with D perhaps matching TRBD1 (5 bases). The length of the CDR3 is 13 residues. The V end lost 6 bases, the J end lost 4 bases, and 10 bases lay between the germline ends. The DNA for the CDR3 is TGTGCCAGCAGCAAACAGGAAAATCAGCCCCAGCATTTT. It translates to CASSKQENQPQHF.

CDR3 bases: TGTGCCAGCAGCTTAGTTCAGGGCGCAGGCACTGAAGCTTTCTTT. Translated, it gives CASSLVQGAGTEAFF. This chain uses TRBV7-8 with TRBJ1-1, with D tentatively TRBD1 (5 bases). V lost 1 base, J lost 4 bases, and 13 bases lay in between. Germline-derived CDR1 and CDR2 are SGHVS and FQNEAQ. There are 15 residues in the CDR3.

The chain recombines TRBV27 with TRBJ1-3, with unresolved D. Germline V gene data show CDR1 as MNHEY and CDR2 as SMNVEV (reference sequence). The CDR3 has 11 residues. Trimming shortened V by 7 bases and J by 2 bases, and 3 bases separated the two germline ends. CDR3 sequence reads: CASTAGNTIYF. DNA of the CDR3: TGTGCCAGCACGGCTGGAAACACCATATATTTT.

The chain combines TRBV3-1 (or the pseudogene TRBV3-2) with TRBJ2-4, with 9 nucleotides matching TRBD2. V lost 1 base to trimming and J lost 5 bases; unmatched junction nucleotides: 0. The germline V gene encodes CDR1 LGHDT and CDR2 YNNKEL (reference sequence). This CDR3 is 14 amino acids long. CDR3 DNA: TGTGCCAGCAGCCAAGGACTAGCGGAAAACATTCAGTACTTC. It is translated as CASSQGLAENIQYF.

A few counts support this clone. This sequence joins TRBV10-3 and TRBJ1-1; D perhaps matches TRBD1 (5 bases). The CDR3 totals 12 residues. V dropped 10 bases and J dropped 3 bases, with 12 bases sitting between them. In germline, CDR1 is ENHRY, CDR2 SYGVKD. CDR3 coding DNA: TGTGCCACCGGGGGTCGGGACACTGAAGCTTTCTTT. It is translated as CATGGRDTEAFF.

This rearrangement joins TRBV7-2 to TRBJ2-5; D is possibly TRBD2 (5 bases). CDR3 size: 15 residues. Germline assignment: CDR1 SGHTA and CDR2 FQGNSA. V was trimmed by 1 base and J by 6 bases, leaving 15 bases between them. CDR3 loop: CASSLDRAGLKTQYF. The CDR3 bases are TGTGCCAGCAGCTTAGACCGCGCGGGCCTGAAGACCCAGTACTTC.

This clone has just one count. The gene calls are TRBV28 and TRBJ1-3; no clear D. The CDR3 sequence is 12 residues long. Between the trimmed V and J ends, which lost 10 bases and 0 bases, there was a span of 7 bases. Germline values: CDR1 MDHEN, CDR2 SYDVKM. The CDR3 DNA is TGTGCCATCGCGAACTCTGGAAACACCATATATTTT. It yields the protein CAIANSGNTIYF.

The V gene is TRBV19, the J gene TRBJ1-5; the match to TRBD1 covers 7 bases. The germline V gene has CDR1 LNHDA and CDR2 SQIVND (reference sequence). V was clipped by 9 bases and J by 0 bases; unmatched bases: 8. The CDR3 covers 15 residues. Here the CDR3 reads CASSGQRNSNQPQHF. The CDR3 DNA sequence: TGTGCCAGCTCGGGACAGAGAAATAGCAATCAGCCCCAGCATTTT.

The table lists this clone with a few counts. This chain connects TRBV10-3 to TRBJ2-2; 7 bases align to TRBD2. Trimming took 3 bases from V and 7 from J; bases not matched to a gene: 11. Per germline, CDR1 ENHRY and CDR2 SYGVKD. This CDR3 has 16 residues. The CDR3 DNA is TGTGCCATCAGTGATGCCAGCGGGGCCGGAGGCGGGGAGCTGTTTTTT. It is translated as CAISDASGAGGGELFF.

The count of this clone is one. The chain uses TRBV3-1 (or the pseudogene TRBV3-2) and TRBJ1-3; D is undetermined. This CDR3 contains 15 residues. Trimming shortened V by 0 bases and J by 0 bases, and 6 bases separated the two germline ends. CDR1 and CDR2 from the germline V gene are LGHDT and YNNKEL (reference sequence). The CDR3: CASSQDFNSGNTIYF. The CDR3 DNA reads as TGTGCCAGCAGCCAAGATTTTAACTCTGGAAACACCATATATTTT.

The CDR3 bases are TGTGCCAGCAGCCAAGGAATCCCTCCGGCTAGCGGGGACTCCTACGAGCAGTACTTC. It yields the protein CASSQGIPPASGDSYEQYF. The chain joins TRBV3-1 (or the pseudogene TRBV3-2) to TRBJ2-7, with 9 positions matching TRBD2. The CDR3 loop spans 19 amino acids. Germline-derived CDR1 and CDR2 are LGHDT and YNNKEL (reference sequence). Trimming at V came to 1 base and at J to 0 bases, leaving 13 bases not matched to a gene.

J is TRBJ2-7 and V is TRBV5-4; 10 bases line up with TRBD2. Germline CDR1 reads SGHNT; CDR2 reads YYREEE (reference sequence). CDR3 length equals 15 residues. V gave up 0 bases and J gave up 6 bases; unmatched junction bases: 6. CDR3 sequence (DNA): TGTGCCAGCAGCTTGGGGCTAGCGGGAGAGAGCGAGCAGTACTTC. Translation gives CASSLGLAGESEQYF.

This clone was observed a few times. This chain links TRBV15 with TRBJ1-3; 7 bases are a match to TRBD1. The germline CDR1 and CDR2 sequences are LNHNV and YYDKDF (reference sequence). The V and J ends lost 3 bases and 4 bases, in that order; junction bases with no gene match: 3. The CDR3 runs to 14 residues. The chain's CDR3 is CATSSRGWGNTIYF. The CDR3 bases are TGTGCCACCAGCAGCAGGGGGTGGGGAAACACCATATATTTT.

The chain is built from TRBV5-4 and TRBJ2-7; the match to TRBD2 covers 10 bases. The CDR3 contains 14 residues. CDR1 and CDR2 from the germline V gene are SGHNT and YYREEE (reference sequence). The V segment lost 3 bases and the J segment 3 bases; nucleotides outside the gene matches: 3. Here the CDR3 reads CASSSGTSDYEQYF. The CDR3 DNA reads TGTGCCAGCAGCTCCGGGACTAGCGACTACGAGCAGTACTTC.

The chain is built from TRBV9 and TRBJ1-4; D not certain. Per the germline V gene, CDR1 is SGDLS and CDR2 is YYNGEE. The CDR3 runs to 15 residues. The V gene lost 3 bases and the J gene lost 8 bases, with 17 bases spanning the gap. CDR3 coding DNA: TGTGCCAGCAGCGACCCTGCAGGACCGGGAGAAAAACTGTTTTTT. It translates to CASSDPAGPGEKLFF.